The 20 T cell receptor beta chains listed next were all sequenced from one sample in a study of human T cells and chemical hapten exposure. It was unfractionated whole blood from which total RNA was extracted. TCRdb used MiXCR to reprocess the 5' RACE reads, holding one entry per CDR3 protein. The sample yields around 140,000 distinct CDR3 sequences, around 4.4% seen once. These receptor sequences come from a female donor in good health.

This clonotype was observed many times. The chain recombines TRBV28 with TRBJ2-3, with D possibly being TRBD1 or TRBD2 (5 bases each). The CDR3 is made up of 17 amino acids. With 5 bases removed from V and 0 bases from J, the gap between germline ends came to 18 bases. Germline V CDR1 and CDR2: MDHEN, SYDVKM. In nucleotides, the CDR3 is TGTGCCAGCAGTACACCGAGCCGGGACCCTAGCACAGATACGCAGTATTTT. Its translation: CASSTPSRDPSTDTQYF.

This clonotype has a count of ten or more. The CDR3 here is CATLPGLTQETQYF. CDR3 in DNA: TGTGCCACCCTGCCCGGACTTACGCAAGAGACCCAGTACTTC. V usage is TRBV6-1 and J usage is TRBJ2-5; maybe TRBD2 (5 bases). Germline V gene sequence: CDR1 MNHNS, CDR2 SASEGT. There are 14 residues in the CDR3. The V gene lost 10 bases and the J gene lost 2 bases, with 17 bases spanning the gap.

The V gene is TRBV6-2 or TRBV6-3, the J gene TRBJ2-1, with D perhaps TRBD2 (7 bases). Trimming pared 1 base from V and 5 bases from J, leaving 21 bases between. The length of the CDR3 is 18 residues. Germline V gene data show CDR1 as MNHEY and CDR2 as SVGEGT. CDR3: CASSYFHAGAHRNNEQFF. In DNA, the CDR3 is TGTGCCAGCAGTTACTTTCATGCGGGGGCGCATCGTAACAATGAGCAGTTCTTC.

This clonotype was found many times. This chain's CDR3 is CASSLPGGGEQYF. Written as DNA, the CDR3 is TGTGCCAGCAGTTTACCGGGGGGCGGCGAGCAGTACTTC. The J gene is TRBJ2-7, the V gene TRBV27; TRBD2 is a possible D gene (7 bases). CDR1 is MNHEY and CDR2 is SMNVEV in the germline V gene (reference sequence). Trimming stripped 2 bases from V and 6 bases from J, with 11 bases between. The CDR3 contains 13 residues.

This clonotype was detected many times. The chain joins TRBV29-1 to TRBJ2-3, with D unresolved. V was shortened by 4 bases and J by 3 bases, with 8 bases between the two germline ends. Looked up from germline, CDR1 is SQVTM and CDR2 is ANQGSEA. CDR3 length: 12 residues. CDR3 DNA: TGCAGCGTTGTTCCAAGAACAGATACGCAGTATTTT. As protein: CSVVPRTDTQYF.

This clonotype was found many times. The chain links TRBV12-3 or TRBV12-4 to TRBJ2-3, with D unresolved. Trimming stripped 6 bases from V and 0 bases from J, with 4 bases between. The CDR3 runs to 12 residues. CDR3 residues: CASRASTDTQYF. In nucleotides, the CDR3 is TGTGCCAGCAGAGCTAGCACAGATACGCAGTATTTT.

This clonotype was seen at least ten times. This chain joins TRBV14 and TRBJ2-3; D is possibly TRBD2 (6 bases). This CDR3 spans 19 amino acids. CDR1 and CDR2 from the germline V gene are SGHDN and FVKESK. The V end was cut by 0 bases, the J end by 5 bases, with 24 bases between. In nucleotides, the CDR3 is TGTGCCAGCAGCCAAGACGGGAGAGGGGCCAGATCACTAAGAGATACGCAGTATTTT. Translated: CASSQDGRGARSLRDTQYF.

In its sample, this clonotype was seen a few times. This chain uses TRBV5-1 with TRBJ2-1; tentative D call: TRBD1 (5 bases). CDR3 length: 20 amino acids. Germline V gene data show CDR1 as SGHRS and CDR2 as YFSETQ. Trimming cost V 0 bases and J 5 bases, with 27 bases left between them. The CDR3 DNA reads TGCGCCAGCAGCTTGGGAAGGATGTGGGCTGGGAAGGGGTGTGACAATGAGCAGTTCTTC. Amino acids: CASSLGRMWAGKGCDNEQFF. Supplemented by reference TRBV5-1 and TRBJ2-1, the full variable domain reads KAGVTQTPRYLIKTRGQQVTLSCSPISGHRSVSWYQQTPGQGLQFLFEYFSETQRNKGNFPGRFSGRQFSNSRSEMNVSTLELGDSALYLCASSLGRMWAGKGCDNEQFFGPGTRLTVL.

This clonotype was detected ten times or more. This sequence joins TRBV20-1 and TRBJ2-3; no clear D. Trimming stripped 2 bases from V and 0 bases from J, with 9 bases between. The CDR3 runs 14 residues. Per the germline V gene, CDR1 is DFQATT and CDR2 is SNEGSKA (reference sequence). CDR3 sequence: CSARSRLSTDTQYF. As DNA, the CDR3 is TGCAGTGCTAGATCTCGGCTCAGCACAGATACGCAGTATTTT.

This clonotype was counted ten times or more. For the CDR3, the DNA is TGCAGTGCTAGAGATGCCCGGGGAGGCAGGGGTGAGGAAAAACTGTTTTTT. Its protein product is CSARDARGGRGEEKLFF. This chain uses TRBV20-1 with TRBJ1-4, with D perhaps TRBD1 (6 bases). The germline CDR1 and CDR2 sequences are DFQATT and SNEGSKA (reference sequence). This CDR3 is 17 amino acids long. Trimming took off 0 bases at V and 8 bases at J, with 22 bases between the two ends.

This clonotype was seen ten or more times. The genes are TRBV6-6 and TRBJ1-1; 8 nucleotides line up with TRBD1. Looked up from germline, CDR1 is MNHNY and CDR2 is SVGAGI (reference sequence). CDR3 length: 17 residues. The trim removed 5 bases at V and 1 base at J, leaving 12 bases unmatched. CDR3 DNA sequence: TGTGCCAGCAGTGTAATGACAGGGGTGTATAAGAACACTGAAGCTTTCTTT. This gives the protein CASSVMTGVYKNTEAFF.

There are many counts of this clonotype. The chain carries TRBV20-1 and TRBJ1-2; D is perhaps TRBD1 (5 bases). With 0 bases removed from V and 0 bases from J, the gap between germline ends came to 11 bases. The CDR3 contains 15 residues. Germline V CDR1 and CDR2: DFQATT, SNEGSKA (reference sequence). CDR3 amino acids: CSARDRRGANYGYTF. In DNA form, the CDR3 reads TGCAGTGCTAGAGATCGGAGGGGAGCTAACTATGGCTACACCTTC.

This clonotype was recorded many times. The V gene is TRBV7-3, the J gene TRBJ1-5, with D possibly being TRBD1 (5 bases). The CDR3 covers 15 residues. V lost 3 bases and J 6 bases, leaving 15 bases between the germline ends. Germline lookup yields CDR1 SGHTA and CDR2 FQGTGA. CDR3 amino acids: CASSFRGEGVQPQHF. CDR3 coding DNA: TGTGCCAGCAGCTTCAGAGGGGAAGGGGTTCAGCCCCAGCATTTT.

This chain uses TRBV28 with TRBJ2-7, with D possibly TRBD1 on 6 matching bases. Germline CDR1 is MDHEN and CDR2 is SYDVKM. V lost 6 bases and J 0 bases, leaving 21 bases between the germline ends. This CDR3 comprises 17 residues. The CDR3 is CASSVLTGIRSSYEQYF. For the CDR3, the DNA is TGTGCCAGCAGCGTACTAACAGGGATAAGGAGCTCCTACGAGCAGTACTTC. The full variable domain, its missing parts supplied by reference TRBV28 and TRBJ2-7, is DVKVTQSSRYLVKRTGEKVFLECVQDMDHENMFWYRQDPGLGLRLIYFSYDVKMKEKGDIPEGYSVSREKKERFSLILESASTNQTSMYLCASSVLTGIRSSYEQYFGPGTRLTVT.

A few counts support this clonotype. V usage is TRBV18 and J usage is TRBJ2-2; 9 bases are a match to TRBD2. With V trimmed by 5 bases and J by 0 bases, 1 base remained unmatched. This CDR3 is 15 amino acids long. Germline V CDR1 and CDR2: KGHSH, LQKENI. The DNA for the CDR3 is TGTGCCAGCTCATCTAGCGGGACGAACACCGGGGAGCTGTTTTTT. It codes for CASSSSGTNTGELFF.

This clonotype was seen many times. In DNA form, the CDR3 reads TGTGCCATCAGTCCCACTGCGGTCCAATCCTACGAGCAGTACTTC. Residues: CAISPTAVQSYEQYF. V gene TRBV10-3 combines with J gene TRBJ2-7; D gene unclear. The CDR3 loop spans 15 amino acids. The V gene lost 5 bases and the J gene lost 1 base, with 15 bases spanning the gap. CDR1 is ENHRY and CDR2 is SYGVKD in the germline V gene.

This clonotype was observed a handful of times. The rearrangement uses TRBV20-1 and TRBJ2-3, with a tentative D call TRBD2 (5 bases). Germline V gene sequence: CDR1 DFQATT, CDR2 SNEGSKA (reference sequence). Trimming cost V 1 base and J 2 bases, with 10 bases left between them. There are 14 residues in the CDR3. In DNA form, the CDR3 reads TGCAGTGCTAGAGTCTACGGGGACACAGATACGCAGTATTTT. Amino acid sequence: CSARVYGDTDTQYF.

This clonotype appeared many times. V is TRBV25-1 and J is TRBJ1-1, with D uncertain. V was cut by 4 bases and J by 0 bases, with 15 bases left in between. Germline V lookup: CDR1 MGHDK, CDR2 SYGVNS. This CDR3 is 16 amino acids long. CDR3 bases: TGTGCCAGCAGTGCCAGGAGAATTTTGATGAACACTGAAGCTTTCTTT. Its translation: CASSARRILMNTEAFF.

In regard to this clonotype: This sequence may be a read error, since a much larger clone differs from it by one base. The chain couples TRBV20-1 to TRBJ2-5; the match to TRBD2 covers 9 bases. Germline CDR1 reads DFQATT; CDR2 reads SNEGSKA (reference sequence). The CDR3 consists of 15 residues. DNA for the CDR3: TGCAGTGCTTCAAAATATAGCGGGGGCCAAGAGACCCAGCACTTC. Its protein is CSASKYSGGQETQHF.

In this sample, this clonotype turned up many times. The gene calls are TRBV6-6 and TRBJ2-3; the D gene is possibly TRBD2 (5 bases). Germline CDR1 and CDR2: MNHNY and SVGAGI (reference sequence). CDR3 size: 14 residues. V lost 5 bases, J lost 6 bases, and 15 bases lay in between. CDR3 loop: CASSHRTPSDTQYF. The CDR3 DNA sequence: TGTGCCAGCAGTCACCGGACTCCTAGTGATACGCAGTATTTT.